The source of this T cell receptor (beta chain) is a study of long-term antiretroviral therapy in people with HIV. The overall study: A decade or so separates the oldest specimens from the later 2015 immediate-ART recommendation. Whole-study findings and limits: HIV repertoires covered narrower CDR3 length ranges than controls did. Pre-ART clonal expansion yielded clones that dominated the repertoire at all time points.

On this clone itself: Its antigen is unidentified.

CDR3 length: 12 residues. Trimming took 5 bases from V and 8 from J; bases not matched to a gene: 4. CDR1 is MNHEY, CDR2 SVGAGI, per germline. Researchers report immunoSEQ v3.0 was run at survey level. Sequenced by immunoSEQ multiplex PCR; TCRdb stores in-frame clones only, minus some. The sample has tens of thousands of clones, roughly 80% seen once; the top ten hold 5.6%. Clinicians in the United States treated all participants with HIV. Source: unsorted PBMCs, taken 0.2 years after starting antiretroviral therapy. The J gene is TRBJ2-5, the V gene TRBV6-5, with TRBD1 identical over 8 bases. This sequence was found in a woman in her 30s with HIV. CDR3 amino acids: CASSGTGGTQYF. As DNA, the CDR3 is TGTGCCAGCAGTGGGACAGGCGGCACCCAGTACTTC.